This TCR beta chain was documented in a study of cytomegalovirus exposure and HLA in healthy donors. The PCR was carried out with 60 Vbeta primers and 13 Jbeta primers. TCRdb's copy holds only in-frame clones and misses some; the assay was immunoSEQ multiplex PCR. The sample yields 150,000 to 200,000 clones, roughly 79% seen once. The CDR3 covers 13 residues. CDR1 WSHSY and CDR2 SAAADI come from the germline V gene. V was clipped by 6 bases and J by 3 bases, with 11 bases between them. About this clone itself: The target antigen is unknown.

Findings of the study overall: Among the sequence variants, a highly shared cluster was likely an artifact of sequencing. Indistinguishable V segments such as TRBV6-2 and TRBV6-3 were excluded. Later analysis placed DRB1 highest and HLA-C lowest in TCR association rates, which differed by HLA locus.

This sequence joins TRBV10-2 and TRBJ1-1, with a weak D call TRBD1 (5 bases). The sequence derives from a man aged 18 to 29 in good health and CMV-seropositive. The sequencing sample was made of PBMCs. CDR3 amino acids: CASSDSRDTEAFF. CDR3 coding DNA: TGCGCCAGCAGCGACAGCCGAGACACTGAAGCTTTCTTT.